This T cell receptor beta chain was captured by sequencing in a study of T-cell memory formation after mild COVID-19. Notes on the study in general: Clones contracting day 15 to 85 were balanced CD4/CD8; later expanders leaned CD4+. Detection of some responders pre-infection suggested pre-existing cross-reactive memory T cells participated.

Notes on this clonotype: Its antigen is as yet unknown.

5'RACE, which relied on constant-segment primers, yielded TCR alpha and TCR beta cDNA libraries carrying sample barcodes and UMIs. TCRdb independently ran MiXCR on the 5' RACE reads; one entry per CDR3 protein. The table shows 85,000 to 120,000 distinct CDR3 sequences, with 9.5% to 15% occurring only once. From germline, CDR1 is MNHEY and CDR2 SMNVEV (reference sequence). The CDR3 covers 13 residues. The ends were cut back, 5 bases at V and 3 bases at J, with 11 bases in the middle. Sequencing was performed on PBMCs or a T cell subset sorted from them (not recorded which). V gene TRBV27 combines with J gene TRBJ2-7; D perhaps matches TRBD2 (5 bases). This TCR derives from an adult woman who had mild COVID-19 (a few samples of this study predate the infection). Cell type and time point are not known. The CDR3 bases are TGTGCCAGCAGTCCGACGGGGAACTACGAGCAGTACTTC. Translated, it gives CASSPTGNYEQYF.